Each of the 2 T cell receptor beta chains below was sequenced from the same sample in a study of lymphopenia after photon versus proton radiotherapy. TCRdb keeps only in-frame clones here, not all; method: immunoSEQ multiplex PCR. Of more than 20,000 clones listed, 75% to 90% were seen once; the top ten hold 5% to 5.5%. This specimen consisted of peripheral blood, obtained from a patient treated with photon-based radiotherapy. Receptor source: a man aged 25-45 years with gastric cancer.

The chain carries TRBV27 and TRBJ1-2; D might be TRBD1 (6 bases). The CDR3 totals 14 residues. CDR1 and CDR2 from the germline V gene are MNHEY and SMNVEV (reference sequence). V gave up 5 bases and J gave up 4 bases, with 14 bases separating them. The CDR3, as DNA: TGTGCCAGCAGTCCACAGGGATTCGCCTATGGCTACACCTTC. Amino acids: CASSPQGFAYGYTF.

This rearrangement joins TRBV2 to TRBJ1-1; D unresolved. This CDR3 is built from 15 residues. In germline, CDR1 is SNHLY, CDR2 FYNNEI. With 2 bases removed from V and 0 bases from J, the gap between germline ends came to 10 bases. The CDR3 here is CASSETRSMNTEAFF. Here the CDR3 DNA reads TGTGCCAGCAGTGAAACCCGGTCCATGAACACTGAAGCTTTCTTT.